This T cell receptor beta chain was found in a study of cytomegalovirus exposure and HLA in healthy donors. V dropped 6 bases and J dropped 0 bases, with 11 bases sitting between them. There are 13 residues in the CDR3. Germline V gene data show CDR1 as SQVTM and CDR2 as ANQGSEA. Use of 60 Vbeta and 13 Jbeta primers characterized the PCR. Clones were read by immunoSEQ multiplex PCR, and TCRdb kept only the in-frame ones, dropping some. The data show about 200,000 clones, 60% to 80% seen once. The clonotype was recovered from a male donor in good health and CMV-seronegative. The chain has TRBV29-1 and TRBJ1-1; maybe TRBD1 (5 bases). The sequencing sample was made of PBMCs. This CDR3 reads CSVTERMNTEAFF. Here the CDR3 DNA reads TGCAGCGTGACAGAAAGAATGAACACTGAAGCTTTCTTT.